This is a list of T cell receptor beta chains from one sample in a study of OX40 agonist ivuxolimab in advanced cancers. Assay: immunoSEQ multiplex PCR; the TCRdb copy retains only in-frame clones and omits some. The sample has over 50,000 clones; about four fifths are singletons. The sequencing here drew on CD4+ or CD8+ T cells sorted from blood, taken in a trial of the OX40 agonist ivuxolimab. These receptors came from an adult with an advanced solid tumor such as melanoma, head and neck, liver or kidney cancer. CDR3s include the opening cysteine and the closing phenylalanine or tryptophan. A D gene is named only where the DNA matches it firmly. Clone size is not always given. Where it is, it says once, few, many or a class for expanded clones.

TRBD2,.,TRBV19,TRBJ2-2,CASSTGRGAGELFF,TGTGCCAGTAGTACCGGGAGGGGGGCCGGGGAGCTGTTTTTT
.,.,TRBV13,TRBJ2-2,CASSSRDKNTGELFF,TGTGCCAGCAGCTCCCGGGACAAGAACACCGGGGAGCTGTTTTTT
TRBD1,few,TRBV11-2,TRBJ2-5,CASSLVSGGETQYF,TGTGCCAGCAGCTTAGTATCAGGGGGCGAGACCCAGTACTTC
.,.,TRBV15,TRBJ2-3,CATSSNRARADTQYF,TGTGCCACCAGCAGTAACAGGGCCAGGGCAGATACGCAGTATTTT
.,.,TRBV7-9,TRBJ2-1,CASSPKRGTQEQFF,TGTGCCAGCAGCCCAAAGAGGGGGACACAAGAGCAGTTCTTC
.,.,TRBV28,TRBJ2-5,CASSLSTGGETQYF,TGTGCCAGCAGTTTAAGTACAGGAGGGGAGACCCAGTACTTC
.,.,TRBV10-2,TRBJ2-1,CASREAGPYNEQFF,TGCGCCAGCAGAGAAGCGGGTCCTTACAATGAGCAGTTCTTC
.,.,TRBV4-1,TRBJ2-7,CASSQNVPGTASYEQYF,TGCGCCAGCAGCCAAAATGTCCCCGGGACGGCGTCCTACGAGCAGTACTTC
TRBD2,once,TRBV11-2,TRBJ2-7,CASSFEAGVSYEQYF,TGTGCCAGCAGCTTCGAAGCGGGAGTCTCCTACGAGCAGTACTTC
.,once,TRBV7-3,TRBJ2-3,CASSFGRSTDTQYF,TGTGCCAGCAGCTTCGGACGGTCCACAGATACGCAGTATTTT
.,.,TRBV5-1,TRBJ2-7,CASSSGMGSWAYEQYF,TGCGCCAGCAGCAGTGGTATGGGTAGTTGGGCCTACGAGCAGTACTTC
.,.,TRBV6-5,TRBJ2-7,CASSYGPGTSYEQYF,TGTGCCAGCAGTTACGGGCCGGGGACATCCTACGAGCAGTACTTC
.,.,TRBV11-2,TRBJ2-7,CASSLGRNQVYEQYF,TGTGCCAGCAGCTTAGGGAGGAACCAGGTGTACGAGCAGTACTTC
.,.,TRBV15,TRBJ1-1,CATSRDYLDTEAFF,TGTGCCACCAGCAGAGACTATTTGGACACTGAAGCTTTCTTT
.,.,TRBV18,TRBJ1-1,CASSPLRGLGTEAFF,TGTGCCAGCTCACCACTCCGGGGGCTTGGGACTGAAGCTTTCTTT
TRBD2,.,TRBV6-5,TRBJ2-1,CASSRTSERYDEQFF,TGTGCCAGCAGTAGGACTAGCGAGAGGTACGATGAGCAGTTCTTC
.,few,TRBV28,TRBJ2-3,CASSLSHQADTQYF,TGTGCCAGCAGTTTATCCCACCAAGCAGATACGCAGTATTTT
.,.,TRBV19,TRBJ1-4,CASSLSEKLFF,TGTGCCAGTAGCCTGAGTGAAAAACTGTTTTTT
TRBD1,.,TRBV6-1,TRBJ1-5,CASSERAGGFGNQPQHF,TGTGCCAGCAGTGAGAGGGCAGGGGGCTTTGGCAATCAGCCCCAGCATTTT
.,.,TRBV10-2,TRBJ1-6,CASRVLRVPNSPLHF,TGCGCCAGCAGGGTCCTAAGGGTACCAAATTCACCCCTCCACTTT
.,few,TRBV7-9,TRBJ2-7,CASSLDGLSSYEQYF,TGTGCCAGCAGCTTAGATGGTCTTAGCTCCTACGAGCAGTACTTC
.,.,TRBV6-6,TRBJ1-5,CASSYLEQPQHF,TGTGCCAGCAGTTATCTTGAGCAGCCCCAGCATTTT
.,.,TRBV18,TRBJ2-2,CASSAATTNTGELFF,TGTGCCAGCTCTGCGGCTACGACGAACACCGGGGAGCTGTTTTTT
TRBD2,.,TRBV7-9,TRBJ2-1,CASPGLAGRSYNEQFF,TGTGCCAGCCCCGGGCTAGCGGGGAGGTCCTACAATGAGCAGTTCTTC
.,once,TRBV25-1,TRBJ1-4,CASSVRGAGNEKLFF,TGTGCCAGCAGTGTTCGGGGGGCGGGTAATGAAAAACTGTTTTTT
.,.,TRBV5-8,TRBJ2-2,CASSLQRGTGELFF,TGTGCCAGCAGCTTACAGCGAGGGACCGGGGAGCTGTTTTTT
TRBD2,.,TRBV4-2,TRBJ2-2,CASSPLGLADTGELFF,TGTGCCAGCAGCCCCCTAGGACTAGCCGACACCGGGGAGCTGTTTTTT
TRBD1,.,TRBV10-3,TRBJ2-7,CAISKQGAQGEQYF,TGTGCCATCAGTAAACAGGGGGCTCAGGGGGAGCAGTACTTC
.,.,TRBV6-1,TRBJ2-7,CASSPRGMEAQYF,TGTGCCAGCAGCCCTCGGGGGATGGAGGCGCAGTACTTC
.,.,TRBV7-9,TRBJ2-4,CASSLAKDIQYF,TGTGCCAGCAGCTTAGCGAAGGACATTCAGTACTTC
.,.,TRBV2,TRBJ1-3,CASSDRTSGSSGNTIYF,TGTGCCAGCAGTGACAGAACCTCAGGGAGTTCTGGAAACACCATATATTTT
.,.,TRBV7-9,TRBJ1-3,CASSSGAAGGTIYF,TGTGCCAGCAGCTCTGGCGCGGCTGGGGGCACCATATATTTT
TRBD1,.,TRBV28,TRBJ1-5,CASRQGVVSNQPQHF,TGTGCCAGCAGGCAGGGGGTAGTAAGCAATCAGCCCCAGCATTTT
.,.,TRBV27,TRBJ2-6,CASSLVPGANVLTF,TGTGCCAGCAGTTTAGTTCCTGGGGCCAACGTCCTGACTTTC
.,.,TRBV19,TRBJ2-2,CASSIRANTGELFF,TGTGCCAGTAGTATACGGGCGAACACCGGGGAGCTGTTTTTT
.,.,TRBV27,TRBJ2-7,CASSFLYGGVYEQYF,TGTGCCAGCAGTTTTTTATACGGAGGGGTCTACGAGCAGTACTTC
.,.,TRBV25-1,TRBJ2-7,CASSRRVEFEQYF,TGTGCCAGCAGCCGTAGGGTAGAATTCGAGCAGTACTTC
TRBD2,.,TRBV7-2,TRBJ2-7,CASSLSLAGDEQYF,TGTGCCAGCAGCTTGAGTCTAGCGGGAGACGAGCAGTACTTC
TRBD2,.,TRBV29-1,TRBJ2-3,CSVEAGGNTDTQYF,TGCAGCGTTGAAGCGGGGGGGAACACAGATACGCAGTATTTT
.,.,TRBV5-4,TRBJ1-4,CASSFGATNEKLFF,TGTGCCAGCAGCTTTGGAGCAACTAATGAAAAACTGTTTTTT
TRBD1,.,TRBV6-4,TRBJ1-1,CASRDRGNTEAFF,TGTGCCAGCAGGGACAGGGGGAACACTGAAGCTTTCTTT
TRBD2,.,TRBV25-1,TRBJ2-3,CASSELGSGSTDTQYF,TGTGCCAGCAGTGAATTGGGTAGCGGGAGCACAGATACGCAGTATTTT
TRBD1,.,TRBV5-5,TRBJ1-4,CASSFLPGGAEKLFF,TGTGCCAGCAGCTTCCTTCCAGGGGGGGCTGAAAAACTGTTTTTT
.,few,TRBV5-6,TRBJ2-2,CASSQFGHTGELFF,TGTGCCAGCAGCCAGTTTGGACACACCGGGGAGCTGTTTTTT
TRBD1,.,TRBV7-2,TRBJ2-1,CASSATGDEQFF,TGTGCCAGCAGCGCGACAGGGGATGAGCAGTTCTTC
TRBD2,.,TRBV11-3,TRBJ2-3,CASSSRLAGAGDTQYF,TGTGCCAGCAGCTCCCGGCTAGCGGGTGCGGGAGATACGCAGTATTTT
.,.,TRBV7-6,TRBJ1-3,CASSLAQRYSGNTIYF,TGTGCCAGCAGCTTAGCACAGCGCTACTCTGGAAACACCATATATTTT
.,.,TRBV5-1,TRBJ2-1,CASTQGGQTYNEQFF,TGCGCCAGCACCCAGGGCGGCCAGACCTACAATGAGCAGTTCTTC
.,.,TRBV5-6,TRBJ1-2,CASSSGRLGGYTF,TGTGCCAGCAGCTCGGGCCGCCTGGGGGGCTACACCTTC
.,.,TRBV7-6,TRBJ2-1,CASSLDGRNEQFF,TGTGCCAGCAGCTTAGATGGGCGGAATGAGCAGTTCTTC
.,.,TRBV30,TRBJ2-3,CAWSVGRSTDTQYF,TGTGCCTGGAGTGTAGGGCGGAGCACAGATACGCAGTATTTT
.,.,TRBV14,TRBJ2-7,CASSQWDYEQYF,TGTGCCAGCAGCCAATGGGACTACGAGCAGTACTTC
.,.,TRBV6-5,TRBJ2-1,CASSPLQGSEQFF,TGTGCCAGCAGCCCTCTCCAGGGGTCAGAGCAGTTCTTC
TRBD1,.,TRBV7-2,TRBJ2-3,CASSQNRGLGTDTQYF,TGTGCCAGCAGCCAAAACAGGGGGCTTGGCACAGATACGCAGTATTTT
.,.,TRBV18,TRBJ1-4,CASSPTQSTNEKLFF,TGTGCCAGCTCCCCAACACAATCAACTAATGAAAAACTGTTTTTT